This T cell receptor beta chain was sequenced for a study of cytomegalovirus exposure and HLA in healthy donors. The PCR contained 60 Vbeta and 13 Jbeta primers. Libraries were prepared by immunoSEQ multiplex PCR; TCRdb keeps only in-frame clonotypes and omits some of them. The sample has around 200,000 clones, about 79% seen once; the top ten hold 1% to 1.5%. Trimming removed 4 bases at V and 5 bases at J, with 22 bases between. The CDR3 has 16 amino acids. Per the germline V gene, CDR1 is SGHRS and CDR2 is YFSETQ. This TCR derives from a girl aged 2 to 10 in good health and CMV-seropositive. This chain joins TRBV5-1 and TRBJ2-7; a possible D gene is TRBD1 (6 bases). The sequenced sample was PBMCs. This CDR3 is CASSSSYGTSGNEQYF. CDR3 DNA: TGCGCCAGCAGCAGTTCCTACGGGACATCTGGCAACGAGCAGTACTTC.